This T cell receptor beta chain originates from a study of blood T cell repertoires in COVID-19. Study overall: The United States, Italy and Spain were the sources of the acute and convalescent COVID-19 samples. From T cells, B-cell-depleted T cells, or PBMCs came the material, which was cDNA or gDNA.

In the study's own analysis: Researchers report that nucleated cell counts were estimated from reference gene primer amplification. Produced via immunoSEQ multiplex PCR; TCRdb's table is partial and in-frame only. V and J calls and clone size are given by that table; D and trimming were obtained from the DNA. The sample records some 180,000 clones, roughly nine tenths being singletons. The CDR3 sequence is 15 residues long. J lost 3 bases, V lost 7 bases, and 5 bases had no gene match. Looked up from germline, CDR1 is SGHRS and CDR2 is YFSETQ. The chain couples TRBV5-1 to TRBJ2-2; TRBD1 matches 11 bases. The sequenced material came from peripheral blood. This clonotype originated in a man aged 65-85 years with active or convalescent COVID-19. The DNA of the CDR3 is TGCGCCAGCGGAAAGGGACAGGGGGACACCGGGGAGCTGTTTTTT. Protein sequence: CASGKGQGDTGELFF.